This T cell receptor beta chain was found in a study of molecular identifiers for immune sequencing clone quantification. Across the whole study: Replicate experiments divided RNA from around 20,000 or 100,000 naive CD8 cells into five parts and sequenced four.

Generation of bulk TCR libraries relied on previously described methods and listed TCR primers. TCRdb used MiXCR to reprocess the PCR reads, holding one entry per CDR3 protein. Here the sample spans about 640,000 distinct CDR3 sequences, 20% being singletons. The CDR3 contains 12 residues. Germline values: CDR1 GTSNPN, CDR2 SVGIG (reference sequence). Trimming shortened V by 5 bases and J by 5 bases, and 10 bases separated the two germline ends. General study findings and limits: Spiked Jurkat TCR RNA from one cell was reportedly detectable among some 1 million naive cells. For highly expanded clones, sizes could be underestimated when identical TCR molecules share a barcode.

This clonotype was detected ten times or more. No antigen is known for it. Sample: naive CD8+ T cells from blood, with Jurkat cell RNA spiked in. Stated subset: FACS-sorted CD8+CD4-CCR7+CD45RA+ naive T cells. The clonotype originates from a human donor in good health. Some libraries in this study had Jurkat cell RNA spiked in. The genes are TRBV30 and TRBJ2-1; D might be TRBD2 (6 bases). DNA of the CDR3: TGTGCCTGGGGGACTTCCCACAATGAGCAGTTCTTC. This codes for CAWGTSHNEQFF.